These 22 T cell receptor beta chains were all obtained from the same sample, sequenced in a study of CD8+ T cells in alopecia areata. Reverse transcribed after extraction, RNA yielded cDNA as the sequencing template. Profiled with immunoSEQ multiplex PCR; TCRdb holds only in-frame clones, not every one. Of about 140,000 clones listed, 86% are singletons. This sample's treatment: oral pan-JAK inhibitor, 5-10 mg twice daily. This specimen consisted of CD8+ T cells sorted from blood, obtained at week 4, from a patient treated with tofacitinib. Receptors originate from a human donor with alopecia areata.

V is TRBV7-6 and J is TRBJ2-7; TRBD2 aligns across 7 bases. This CDR3 has 14 amino acids. The germline gives CDR1 SGHVS, CDR2 FNYEAQ. With 5 bases clipped from V and 2 bases from J, the junction kept 6 bases outside the gene matches. The CDR3 sequence: CASSVGLGAYEQYF. The DNA of the CDR3 is TGTGCCAGCAGCGTAGGACTAGGTGCCTACGAGCAGTACTTC.

The gene calls are TRBV9 and TRBJ2-3, with no clear D. V lost 1 base to trimming and J lost 6 bases, with 12 bases between them. This CDR3 region has 14 residues. The germline V gene encodes CDR1 SGDLS and CDR2 YYNGEE. CDR3 coding DNA: TGTGCCAGCAGCGTAACCCCAAGCGTGGATACGCAGTATTTT. Amino acids: CASSVTPSVDTQYF.

The rearrangement links TRBV4-1 to TRBJ2-3, with 7 bases lining up with TRBD1. CDR3 length: 15 amino acids. Germline V gives CDR1 MGHRA, CDR2 YSYEKL. The V and J ends lost 3 bases and 4 bases, in that order; junction bases with no gene match: 7. The CDR3, as DNA: TGCGCCAGCAGCCAGGAAGACAGGGCCCCAGATACGCAGTATTTT. It translates to CASSQEDRAPDTQYF.

The chain recombines TRBV18 with TRBJ1-2; TRBD1 aligns across 11 bases. The length of the CDR3 is 14 residues. The trim removed 5 bases at V and 8 bases at J, leaving 7 bases unmatched. Germline V CDR1 and CDR2: KGHSH, LQKENI. CDR3 DNA sequence: TGTGCCAGCTCAACAGGACAGGGGGCCGAAGGCTACACCTTC. Translating gives CASSTGQGAEGYTF.

The chain links TRBV13 to TRBJ1-1, with D hard to call. Germline-derived CDR1 and CDR2 are PRHDT and FYEKMQ (reference sequence). Trimming shortened V by 5 bases and J by 1 base, and 11 bases separated the two germline ends. The CDR3 is 14 amino acids. CDR3: CASSPLSGNTEAFF. The CDR3 DNA sequence: TGTGCCAGCAGCCCCTTAAGTGGGAACACTGAAGCTTTCTTT.

This clone was seen once. J is TRBJ2-7 and V is TRBV7-9; D possibly corresponds to TRBD1 (5 bases). Germline values: CDR1 SEHNR, CDR2 FQNEAQ (reference sequence). Deletions cut 4 bases from V and 1 base from J, with 11 bases between. The CDR3 loop spans 14 amino acids. The CDR3 DNA reads as TGTGCCAGCAGCTCACAGGCCTCATCCTACGAGCAGTACTTC. Its protein is CASSSQASSYEQYF.

This clone was found a few times. The chain is built from TRBV11-2 and TRBJ2-2, with unresolved D. V was pared by 6 bases and J by 3 bases, with 2 bases between. This CDR3 is built from 11 residues. The V gene's germline CDR1 is SGHAT and CDR2 FQNNGV. The CDR3 DNA reads TGTGCCAGCAGATACACCGGGGAGCTGTTTTTT. It yields the protein CASRYTGELFF.

This clone appeared a few times. The chain is built from TRBV27 and TRBJ2-7; 9 nucleotides match TRBD1. Looked up from germline, CDR1 is MNHEY and CDR2 is SMNVEV (reference sequence). This CDR3 comprises 14 residues. J lost 5 bases, V lost 7 bases, and 9 bases had no gene match. CDR3 nucleotide sequence: TGTGCCAGCACCTCGGGACAGGGATACAACGAGCAGTACTTC. Protein sequence: CASTSGQGYNEQYF.

This clone was detected a few times. V usage is TRBV14 and J usage is TRBJ1-3; D remains unclear. CDR3 length: 17 residues. V lost 1 base, J lost 0 bases, and 13 bases lay in between. From germline, CDR1 is SGHDN and CDR2 FVKESK. CDR3 nucleotide sequence: TGTGCCAGCAGCCAAGTAATAGACATCTTCTCTGGAAACACCATATATTTT. It specifies CASSQVIDIFSGNTIYF.

This clone has only a few counts. The gene calls are TRBV6-5 and TRBJ2-7; TRBD1 agrees at 11 bases. The CDR3 consists of 16 residues. V trimming: 4 bases; J trimming: 3 bases; junction bases outside the gene matches: 8. CDR1 is MNHEY, CDR2 SVGAGI, per germline. The chain's CDR3 is CASSSDPGQGVYEQYF. The CDR3 DNA sequence: TGTGCCAGCAGTTCTGATCCGGGACAGGGGGTCTACGAGCAGTACTTC.

The CDR3 DNA is TGTGCCAGCAGCGTAGGGACAGGGTATTCCTACGAGCAGTACTTC. Amino acid sequence: CASSVGTGYSYEQYF. The V gene is TRBV9, the J gene TRBJ2-7; 8 bases agree with TRBD1. V lost 0 bases to trimming and J lost 1 base; unmatched junction nucleotides: 3. The CDR3 contains 15 residues. Germline CDR1 SGDLS, CDR2 YYNGEE.

For the CDR3, the DNA is TGTGCCAGCAGCTTAGAATATATGGGCCGGGGGCGGACTGAAGCTTTCTTT. This translates into CASSLEYMGRGRTEAFF. This sequence joins TRBV7-2 and TRBJ1-1; tentatively, D is TRBD1 (6 bases). V lost 1 base and J 5 bases, leaving 20 bases between the germline ends. This CDR3 is built from 17 residues. Germline lookup yields CDR1 SGHTA and CDR2 FQGNSA. Filled out from reference TRBV7-2 and TRBJ1-1, the complete variable domain reads GAGVSQSPSNKVTEKGKDVELRCDPISGHTALYWYRQSLGQGLEFLIYFQGNSAPDKSGLPSDRFSAERTGGSVSTLTIQRTQQEDSAVYLCASSLEYMGRGRTEAFFGQGTRLTVV.

This chain uses TRBV9 with TRBJ2-1; D gene unclear. CDR1 and CDR2 from the germline V gene are SGDLS and YYNGEE. Between the trimmed V and J ends, which lost 2 bases and 8 bases, there was a span of 14 bases. This CDR3 has 14 amino acids. The chain's CDR3 is CASSVSGSFDEQFF. CDR3 DNA sequence: TGTGCCAGCAGCGTTTCAGGATCCTTCGATGAGCAGTTCTTC.

A few counts support this clone. V is TRBV28 and J is TRBJ1-1; TRBD1 agrees at 11 bases. J was trimmed by 4 bases and V by 5 bases; bases with no gene match: 6. The CDR3 spans 15 residues. Germline V gene data show CDR1 as MDHEN and CDR2 as SYDVKM. CDR3 residues: CASSTRTGGGTEAFF. CDR3 sequence (DNA): TGTGCCAGCAGTACGCGGACAGGGGGCGGCACTGAAGCTTTCTTT.

The chain joins TRBV27 to TRBJ2-7; possible D gene TRBD2, 6 bases. Germline V gene sequence: CDR1 MNHEY, CDR2 SMNVEV (reference sequence). Trimming removed 7 bases at V and 2 bases at J, with 15 bases between. This CDR3 region has 14 residues. As DNA, the CDR3 is TGTGCCAGCACCACTGAACCGGGGGCCTACGAGCAGTACTTC. Protein sequence: CASTTEPGAYEQYF.

This clone is a singleton in its sample. This sequence joins TRBV5-1 and TRBJ1-3, with D hard to call. From germline, CDR1 is SGHRS and CDR2 YFSETQ. The CDR3 is made up of 15 amino acids. The germline V and J ends were trimmed by 0 bases and 1 base, with 8 bases remaining between them. DNA for the CDR3: TGCGCCAGCAGCTTGGAGGAGGGTTCTGGAAACACCATATATTTT. Translated: CASSLEEGSGNTIYF.

The chain carries TRBV4-1 and TRBJ1-1; a weak D match, TRBD1 (5 bases). Germline lookup yields CDR1 MGHRA and CDR2 YSYEKL. The CDR3 totals 15 residues. Deletions cut 4 bases from V and 3 bases from J, with 15 bases between. The CDR3 nucleotides read TGCGCCAGCAGCCCTACCTCGGGGACCCACACTGAAGCTTTCTTT. Its translation is CASSPTSGTHTEAFF.

V and J are TRBV5-4 and TRBJ2-2, with 7 bases matching TRBD2. Germline lookup yields CDR1 SGHNT and CDR2 YYREEE (reference sequence). Losses at the gene ends were 4 bases for V and 1 base for J; bases not matched to a gene: 7. The CDR3 consists of 16 residues. The CDR3 is CASSDWDYVNTGELFF. In nucleotides, the CDR3 is TGTGCCAGCAGCGACTGGGACTATGTGAACACCGGGGAGCTGTTTTTT.

The V call is TRBV7-8, the J call TRBJ2-7; 8 positions match TRBD1. The V gene end was trimmed by 1 base and the J gene end by 5 bases; junction bases not matched to a gene: 7. Germline CDR1 is SGHVS and CDR2 is FQNEAQ. The CDR3 is 15 residues long. The CDR3 bases are TGTGCCAGCAGCTTAGTCCAGGGGGCCTGGAACGAGCAGTACTTC. Protein: CASSLVQGAWNEQYF.

The V gene is TRBV7-9, the J gene TRBJ1-2; 8 bases match TRBD1. The CDR3 runs 13 residues. The junction had 9 bases not matched to a gene; V was cut back by 7 bases and J by 8 bases. CDR1 is SEHNR, CDR2 FQNEAQ, per germline (reference sequence). The DNA for the CDR3 is TGTGCCAGCACCCAGGGGGCGCGGACAGGCTACACCTTC. Its translation: CASTQGARTGYTF.

This CDR3 reads CASSTWQGALSAFF. The CDR3 nucleotides read TGTGCCAGCAGCACGTGGCAGGGGGCCCTCAGCGCTTTCTTT. The rearrangement uses TRBV7-9 and TRBJ1-1; 8 bases align to TRBD1. CDR1 and CDR2 from the germline V gene are SEHNR and FQNEAQ (reference sequence). V lost 5 bases to trimming and J lost 11 bases; unmatched junction nucleotides: 13. This CDR3 comprises 14 residues.

The gene calls are TRBV5-4 and TRBJ1-1; D is possibly TRBD1 (6 bases). Trimming took 1 base from V and 4 from J, leaving 14 bases between them. CDR3 length equals 15 residues. Looked up from germline, CDR1 is SGHNT and CDR2 is YYREEE (reference sequence). CDR3 in amino acids: CASSLRGGAPTEAFF. The CDR3 DNA sequence: TGTGCCAGCAGCTTGCGGGGGGGGGCGCCCACTGAAGCTTTCTTT.